This T cell receptor (beta chain) is from a study of blood T cells in healthy people across ages. It was with a sample-barcoded 5' primer and a J-beta primer mix that a second PCR of roughly 7 to 12 cycles was run. TCRdb re-called the 5' RACE reads through MiXCR, storing one row per CDR3 protein. The table records around 1,000,000 distinct CDR3 sequences, almost 25% of them present only once. Trimming removed 6 bases at V and 7 bases at J, with 16 bases between. This CDR3 has 14 amino acids. This clonotype has at least ten counts. These data were also reused for a study on T cells of mothers and their children.

The chain has TRBV12-3 or TRBV12-4 and TRBJ2-1; D possibly corresponds to TRBD2 (5 bases). The receptor comes from a girl aged 2 to 10 in good health. Sequencing was carried out using blood. The CDR3 sequence: CASRTMDLLNEQFF. The CDR3 coding sequence is TGTGCCAGCAGGACTATGGACTTGTTGAATGAGCAGTTCTTC.